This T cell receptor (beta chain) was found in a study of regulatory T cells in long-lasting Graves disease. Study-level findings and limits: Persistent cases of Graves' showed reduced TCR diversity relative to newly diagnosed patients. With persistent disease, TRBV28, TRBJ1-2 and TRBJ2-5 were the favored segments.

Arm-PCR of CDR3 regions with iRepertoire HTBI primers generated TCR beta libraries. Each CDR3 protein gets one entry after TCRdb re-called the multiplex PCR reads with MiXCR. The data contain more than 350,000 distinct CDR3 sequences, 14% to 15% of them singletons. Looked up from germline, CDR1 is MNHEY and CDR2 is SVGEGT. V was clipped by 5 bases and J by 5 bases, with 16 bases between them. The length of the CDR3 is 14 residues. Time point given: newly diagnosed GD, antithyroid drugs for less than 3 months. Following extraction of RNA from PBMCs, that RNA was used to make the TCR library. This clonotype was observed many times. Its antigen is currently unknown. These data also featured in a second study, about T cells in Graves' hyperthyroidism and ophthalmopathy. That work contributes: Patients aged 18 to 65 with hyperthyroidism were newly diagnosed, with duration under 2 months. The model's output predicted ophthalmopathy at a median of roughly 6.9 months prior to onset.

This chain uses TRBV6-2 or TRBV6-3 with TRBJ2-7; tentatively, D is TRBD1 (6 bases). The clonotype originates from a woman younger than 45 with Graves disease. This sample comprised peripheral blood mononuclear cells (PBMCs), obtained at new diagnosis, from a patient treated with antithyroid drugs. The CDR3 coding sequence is TGTGCCAGCAGTGACAGGTGGACCCGGGACGAGCAGTACTTC. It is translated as CASSDRWTRDEQYF.